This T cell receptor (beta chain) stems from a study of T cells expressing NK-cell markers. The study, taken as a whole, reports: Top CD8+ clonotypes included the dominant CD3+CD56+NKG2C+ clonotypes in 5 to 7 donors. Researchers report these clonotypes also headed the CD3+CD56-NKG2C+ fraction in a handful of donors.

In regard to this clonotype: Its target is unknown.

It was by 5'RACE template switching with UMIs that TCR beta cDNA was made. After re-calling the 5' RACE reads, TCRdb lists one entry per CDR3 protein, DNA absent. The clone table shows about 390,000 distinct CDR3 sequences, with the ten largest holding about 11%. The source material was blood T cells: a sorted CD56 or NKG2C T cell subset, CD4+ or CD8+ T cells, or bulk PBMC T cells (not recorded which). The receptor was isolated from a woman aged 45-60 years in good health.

The CDR3 region is CSALTGQDTEAFF. The V gene is TRBV20-1, the J gene TRBJ1-1; the D call from TCRdb, TRBD1, cannot be confirmed without DNA. The CDR3 length is 13 residues. Germline CDR1 reads DFQATT; CDR2 reads SNEGSKA (reference sequence).